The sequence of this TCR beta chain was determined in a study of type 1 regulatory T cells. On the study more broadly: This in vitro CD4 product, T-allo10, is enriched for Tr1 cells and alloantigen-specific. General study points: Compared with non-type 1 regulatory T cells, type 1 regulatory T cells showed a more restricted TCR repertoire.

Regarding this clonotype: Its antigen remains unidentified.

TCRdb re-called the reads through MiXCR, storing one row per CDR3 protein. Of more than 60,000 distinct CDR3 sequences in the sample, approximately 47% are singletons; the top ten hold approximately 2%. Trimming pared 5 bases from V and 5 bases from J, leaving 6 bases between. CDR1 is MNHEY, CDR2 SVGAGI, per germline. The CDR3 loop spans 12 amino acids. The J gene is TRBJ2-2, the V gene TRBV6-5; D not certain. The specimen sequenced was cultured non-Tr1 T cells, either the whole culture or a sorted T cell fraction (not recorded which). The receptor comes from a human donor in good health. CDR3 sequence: CASSVNTGELFF. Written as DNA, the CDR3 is TGTGCCAGCAGTGTTAATACCGGGGAGCTGTTTTTT.